This T cell receptor beta chain appears in the sequencing data of a study of PD-L1 blockade in urothelial cancer. Study information: About 90% of the 29 patients were men with bladder-origin urothelial cancer.

Germline assignment: CDR1 MNHEY and CDR2 SVGAGI. Trimming took off 2 bases at V and 13 bases at J, with 14 bases between the two ends. The CDR3 is made up of 12 amino acids. This clone came up once. PCRs each included synthetic TCR analog templates spiked in. Clones were read by immunoSEQ multiplex PCR, and TCRdb kept only the in-frame ones, dropping some. Of 40,000 to 55,000 clones in the sample, about 82% were seen once. Sample time point: pretreatment peripheral blood. Locally advanced or metastatic urothelial carcinoma affected all patients. The chain recombines TRBV6-5 with TRBJ2-5, with D possibly TRBD2 on 5 matching bases. The sequence came from a man aged 55 to 69 with urothelial cancer. The sequences come from PBMCs, collected around atezolizumab (anti-PD-L1) treatment. The CDR3 loop reads CASSYLTSILYF. The CDR3 DNA is TGTGCCAGCAGTTACCTAACTAGTATTCTGTACTTC.